This TCR beta chain was identified during a study of blood T cells in healthy people across ages. Whole-study context: Per two T cells, template switching captured roughly one barcoded beta molecule.

Each sample yielded at least 5 micrograms of PBMC total RNA. The germline V gene has CDR1 DFQATT and CDR2 SNEGSKA (reference sequence). This CDR3 region has 14 residues. Then a second PCR, running about 6 to 12 cycles, was carried out with a sample-barcoded 5' primer and a J-beta primer mix. CDR3-containing paired-end reads numbered at least 2.5 million in each sample. MiXCR, run by TCRdb on the 5' RACE reads, gives a single entry per CDR3 protein. The sample lists 1,300,000 or so distinct CDR3 sequences, roughly 59% occurring once. The chain carries TRBV20-1 and TRBJ2-4; 12 nucleotides match TRBD1. The tail of the sequence fits TRBJ2-7 better, so the J call may be wrong. The specimen was blood. The receptor's source is a man aged 18 to 35 in good health. The CDR3 reads CSARDRDRGREQYF. CDR3 sequence (DNA): TGCAGTGCTAGAGATAGGGACAGGGGGCGCGAGCAGTACTTC.